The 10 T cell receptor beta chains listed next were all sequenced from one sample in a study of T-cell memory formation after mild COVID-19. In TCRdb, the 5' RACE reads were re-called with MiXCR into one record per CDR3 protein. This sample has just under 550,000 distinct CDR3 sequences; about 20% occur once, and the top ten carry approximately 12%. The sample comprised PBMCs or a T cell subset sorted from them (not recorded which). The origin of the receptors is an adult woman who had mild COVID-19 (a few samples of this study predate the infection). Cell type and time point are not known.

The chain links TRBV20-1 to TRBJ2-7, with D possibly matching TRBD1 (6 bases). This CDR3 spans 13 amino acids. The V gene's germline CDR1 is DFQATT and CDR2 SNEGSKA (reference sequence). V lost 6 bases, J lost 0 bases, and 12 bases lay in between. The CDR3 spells CSAQDSHSYEQYF. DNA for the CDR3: TGCAGTGCCCAGGACAGCCACTCCTACGAGCAGTACTTC.

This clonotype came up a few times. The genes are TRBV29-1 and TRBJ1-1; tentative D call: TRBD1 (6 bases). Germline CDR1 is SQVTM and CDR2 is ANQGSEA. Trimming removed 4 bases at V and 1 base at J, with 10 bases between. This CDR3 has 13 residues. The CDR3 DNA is TGCAGCGTTGGGGGACACTCGAACACTGAAGCTTTCTTT. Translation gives CSVGGHSNTEAFF.

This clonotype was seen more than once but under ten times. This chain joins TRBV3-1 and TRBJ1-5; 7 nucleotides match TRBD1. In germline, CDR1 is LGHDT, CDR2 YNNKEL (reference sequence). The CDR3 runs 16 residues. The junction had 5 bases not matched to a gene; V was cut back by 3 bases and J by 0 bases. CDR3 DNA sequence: TGTGCCAGCAGCCAGACCGGGACAGTTAGCAATCAGCCCCAGCATTTT. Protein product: CASSQTGTVSNQPQHF.

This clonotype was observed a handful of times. The CDR3 protein is CASSHGPLGVRYNEQFF. The CDR3 DNA is TGTGCCAGCAGCCATGGACCCTTGGGCGTTCGGTACAATGAGCAGTTCTTC. This chain uses TRBV3-1 with TRBJ2-1; no clear D gene. The CDR3 loop spans 17 amino acids. The V end was cut by 3 bases, the J end by 4 bases, with 19 bases between. Germline assignment: CDR1 LGHDT and CDR2 YNNKEL (reference sequence).

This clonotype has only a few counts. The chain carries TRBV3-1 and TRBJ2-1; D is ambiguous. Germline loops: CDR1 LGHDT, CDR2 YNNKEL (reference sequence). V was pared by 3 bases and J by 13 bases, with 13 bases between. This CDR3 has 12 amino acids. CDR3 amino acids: CASSQSSARQFF. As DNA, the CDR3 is TGTGCCAGCAGCCAGAGTAGTGCCCGACAGTTCTTC.

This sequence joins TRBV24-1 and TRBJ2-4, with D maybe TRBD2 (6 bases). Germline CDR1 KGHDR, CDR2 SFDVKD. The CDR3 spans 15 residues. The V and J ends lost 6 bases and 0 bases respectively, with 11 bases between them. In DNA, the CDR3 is TGTGCCACCAGTTCCGGGGGTCTAGCCAAAAACATTCAGTACTTC. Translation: CATSSGGLAKNIQYF.

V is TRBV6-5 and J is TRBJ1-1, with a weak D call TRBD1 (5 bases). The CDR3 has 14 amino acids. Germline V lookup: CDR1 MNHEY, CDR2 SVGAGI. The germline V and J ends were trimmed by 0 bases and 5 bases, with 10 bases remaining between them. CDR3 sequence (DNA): TGTGCCAGCAGTTACTCGCCAGGGAAGACTGAAGCTTTCTTT. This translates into CASSYSPGKTEAFF.

The CDR3 loop reads CASSPDSPKEAFF. The CDR3 coding sequence is TGTGCCAGCTCACCAGACAGCCCGAAGGAAGCTTTCTTT. V usage is TRBV18 and J usage is TRBJ1-1, with a possible D match to TRBD1 (5 bases). CDR3 length: 13 amino acids. V dropped 2 bases and J dropped 8 bases, with 12 bases sitting between them. Per germline, CDR1 KGHSH and CDR2 LQKENI.

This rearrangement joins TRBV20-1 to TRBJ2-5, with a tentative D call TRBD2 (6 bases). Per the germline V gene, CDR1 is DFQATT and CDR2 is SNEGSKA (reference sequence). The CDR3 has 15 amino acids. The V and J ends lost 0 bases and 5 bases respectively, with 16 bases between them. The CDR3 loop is CSARDLGGWSETQYF. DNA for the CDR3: TGCAGTGCTAGAGATCTGGGAGGTTGGTCCGAGACCCAGTACTTC.

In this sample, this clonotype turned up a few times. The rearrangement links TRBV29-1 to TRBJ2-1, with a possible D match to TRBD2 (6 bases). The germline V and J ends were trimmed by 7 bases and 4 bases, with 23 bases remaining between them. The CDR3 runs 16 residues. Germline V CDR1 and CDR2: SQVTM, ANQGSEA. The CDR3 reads CSAAGPSGPRYNEQFF. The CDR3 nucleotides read TGCAGCGCTGCGGGACCGTCGGGACCTAGGTACAATGAGCAGTTCTTC.